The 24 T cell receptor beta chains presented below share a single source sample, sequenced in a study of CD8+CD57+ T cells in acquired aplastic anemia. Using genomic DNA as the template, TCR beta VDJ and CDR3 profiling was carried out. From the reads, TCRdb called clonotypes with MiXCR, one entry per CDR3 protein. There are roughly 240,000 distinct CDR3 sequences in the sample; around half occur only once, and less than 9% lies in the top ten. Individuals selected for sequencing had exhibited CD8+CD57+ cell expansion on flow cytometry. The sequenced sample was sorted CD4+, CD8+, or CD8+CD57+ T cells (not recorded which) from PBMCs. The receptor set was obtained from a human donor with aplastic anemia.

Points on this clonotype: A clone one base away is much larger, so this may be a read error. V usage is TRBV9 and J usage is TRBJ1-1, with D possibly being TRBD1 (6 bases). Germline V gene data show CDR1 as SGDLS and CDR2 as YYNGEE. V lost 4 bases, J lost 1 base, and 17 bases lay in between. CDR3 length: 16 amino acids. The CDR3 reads CASSIADSVPNTEAFF. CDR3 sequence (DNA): TGTGCCAGCAGCATAGCGGACAGTGTCCCGAACACTGAAGCTTTCTTT.

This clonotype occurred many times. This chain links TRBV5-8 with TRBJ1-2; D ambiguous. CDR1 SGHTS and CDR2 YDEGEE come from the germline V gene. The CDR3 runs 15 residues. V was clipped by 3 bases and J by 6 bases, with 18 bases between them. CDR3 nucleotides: TGTGCCAGCAGCTCCGAAGGAGGGAGAAGGAATGGCTACACCTTC. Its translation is CASSSEGGRRNGYTF.

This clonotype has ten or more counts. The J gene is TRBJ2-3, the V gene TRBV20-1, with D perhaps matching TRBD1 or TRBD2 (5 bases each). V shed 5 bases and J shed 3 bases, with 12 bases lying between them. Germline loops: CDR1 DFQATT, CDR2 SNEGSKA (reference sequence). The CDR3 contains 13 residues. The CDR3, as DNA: TGCAGTGCTGGGGGAGATCGTACAGATACGCAGTATTTT. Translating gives CSAGGDRTDTQYF.

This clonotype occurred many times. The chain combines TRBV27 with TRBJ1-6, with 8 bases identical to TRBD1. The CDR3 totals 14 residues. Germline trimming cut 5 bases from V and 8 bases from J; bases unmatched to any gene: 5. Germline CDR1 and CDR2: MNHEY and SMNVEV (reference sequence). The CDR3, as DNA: TGTGCCAGCAGTGGTTCCAGGGGGCATTCACCCCTCCACTTT. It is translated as CASSGSRGHSPLHF.

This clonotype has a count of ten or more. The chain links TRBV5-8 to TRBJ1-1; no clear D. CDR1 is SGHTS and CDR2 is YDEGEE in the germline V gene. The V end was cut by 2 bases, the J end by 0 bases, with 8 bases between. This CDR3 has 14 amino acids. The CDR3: CASSFWRLNTEAFF. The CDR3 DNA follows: TGTGCCAGCAGCTTTTGGAGGTTGAACACTGAAGCTTTCTTT.

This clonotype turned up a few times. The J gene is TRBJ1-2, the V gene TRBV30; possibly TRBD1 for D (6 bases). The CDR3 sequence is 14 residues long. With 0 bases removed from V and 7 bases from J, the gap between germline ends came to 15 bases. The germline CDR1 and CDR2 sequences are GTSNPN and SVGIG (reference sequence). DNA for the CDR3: TGTGCCTGGAGTGTCGGCAGGGGTGGAACTGGCTACACCTTC. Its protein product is CAWSVGRGGTGYTF.

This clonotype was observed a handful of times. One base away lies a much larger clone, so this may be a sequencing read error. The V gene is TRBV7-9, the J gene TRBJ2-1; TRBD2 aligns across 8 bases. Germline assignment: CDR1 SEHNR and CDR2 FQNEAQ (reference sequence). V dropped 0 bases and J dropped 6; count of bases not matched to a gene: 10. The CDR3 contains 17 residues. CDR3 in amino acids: CASSLAPGLVRGNEQFF. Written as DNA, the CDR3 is TGTGCCAGCAGCTTAGCGCCGGGACTAGTTAGAGGCAATGAGCAGTTCTTC.

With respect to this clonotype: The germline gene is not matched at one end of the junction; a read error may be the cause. CDR3 sequence reads: CASSRGALGQGPINYGYTF. CDR3 coding DNA: TGTGCCAGCAGCAGAGGAGCCTTGGGACAGGGCCCTATTAACTATGGCTACACCTTC. The chain joins TRBV15 to TRBJ1-2, with 9 bases fitting TRBD1. CDR3 length: 19 residues. Germline CDR1 reads LNHNV; CDR2 reads YYDKDF (reference sequence). Based on the CDR3 plus reference TRBV15 and TRBJ1-2, the full variable domain is DAMVIQNPRYQVTQFGKPVTLSCSQTLNHNVMYWYQQKSSQAPKLLFHYYDKDFNNEADTPDNFQSRRPNTSFCFLDIRSPGLGDTAMYLCASSRGALGQGPINYGYTFGSGTRLTVV.

CDR3 protein: CATAPGFEETQYF. In DNA, the CDR3 is TGTGCCACCGCGCCTGGATTCGAGGAGACCCAGTACTTC. This rearrangement joins TRBV15 to TRBJ2-5; no firm D call. The CDR3 sequence is 13 residues long. V lost 8 bases, J lost 5 bases, and 15 bases lay in between. CDR1 is LNHNV and CDR2 is YYDKDF in the germline V gene (reference sequence).

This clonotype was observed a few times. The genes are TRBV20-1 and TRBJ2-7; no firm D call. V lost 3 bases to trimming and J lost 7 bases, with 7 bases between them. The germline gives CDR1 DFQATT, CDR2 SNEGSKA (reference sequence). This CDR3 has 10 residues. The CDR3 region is CSASEVEQYF. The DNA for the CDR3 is TGCAGTGCTAGTGAGGTTGAGCAGTACTTC.

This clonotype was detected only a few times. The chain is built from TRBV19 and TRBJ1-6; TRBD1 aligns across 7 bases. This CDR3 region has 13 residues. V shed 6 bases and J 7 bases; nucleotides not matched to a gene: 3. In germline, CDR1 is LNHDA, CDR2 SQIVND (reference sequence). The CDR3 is CASRSGGNSPLHF. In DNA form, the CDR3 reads TGTGCCAGTAGGTCAGGGGGAAATTCACCCCTCCACTTT.

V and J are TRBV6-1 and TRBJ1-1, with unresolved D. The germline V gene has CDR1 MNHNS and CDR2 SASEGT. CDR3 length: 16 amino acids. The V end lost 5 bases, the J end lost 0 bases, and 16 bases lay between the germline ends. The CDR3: CASSFYGETMNTEAFF. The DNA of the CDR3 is TGTGCCAGCAGTTTCTACGGGGAAACCATGAACACTGAAGCTTTCTTT.

The CDR3 sequence: CATSDLGTRIAGDYEQYF. CDR3 sequence (DNA): TGTGCCACCAGTGATTTGGGAACCCGGATAGCGGGAGATTACGAGCAGTACTTC. This chain connects TRBV24-1 to TRBJ2-7; TRBD2 aligns across 9 bases. V was pared by 0 bases and J by 4 bases, with 12 bases of the junction left unmatched. Per the germline V gene, CDR1 is KGHDR and CDR2 is SFDVKD. The CDR3 has 18 amino acids.

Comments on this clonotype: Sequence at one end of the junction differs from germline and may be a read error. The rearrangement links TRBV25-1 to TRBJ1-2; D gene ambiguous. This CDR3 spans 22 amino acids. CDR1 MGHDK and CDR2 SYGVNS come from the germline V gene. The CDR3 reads CSQLGVPFRVAIFLCANYGYIF. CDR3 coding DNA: TGTAGCCAGCTAGGCGTCCCTTTTAGAGTGGCTATATTCTTATGTGCTAACTATGGCTACATCTTC.

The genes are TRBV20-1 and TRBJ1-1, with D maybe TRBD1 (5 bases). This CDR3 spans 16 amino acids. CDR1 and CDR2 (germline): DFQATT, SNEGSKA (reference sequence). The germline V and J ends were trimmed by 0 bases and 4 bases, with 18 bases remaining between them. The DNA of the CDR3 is TGCAGTGCTAGAGATCTCGGAGGGGCGGGGGGCACTGAAGCTTTCTTT. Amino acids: CSARDLGGAGGTEAFF.

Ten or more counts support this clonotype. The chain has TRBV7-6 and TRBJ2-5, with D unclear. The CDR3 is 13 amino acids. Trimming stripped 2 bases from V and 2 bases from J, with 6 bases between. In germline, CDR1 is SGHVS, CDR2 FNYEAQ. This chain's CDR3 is CASSLYQQETQYF. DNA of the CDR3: TGTGCCAGCAGCTTATACCAGCAAGAGACCCAGTACTTC.

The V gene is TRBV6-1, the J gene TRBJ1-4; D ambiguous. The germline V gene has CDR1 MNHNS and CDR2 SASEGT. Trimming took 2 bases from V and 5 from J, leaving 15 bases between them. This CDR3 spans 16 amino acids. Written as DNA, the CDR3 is TGTGCCAGCAGTGAAAATTGGTCCAGGTTGAATGAAAAACTGTTTTTT. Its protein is CASSENWSRLNEKLFF.

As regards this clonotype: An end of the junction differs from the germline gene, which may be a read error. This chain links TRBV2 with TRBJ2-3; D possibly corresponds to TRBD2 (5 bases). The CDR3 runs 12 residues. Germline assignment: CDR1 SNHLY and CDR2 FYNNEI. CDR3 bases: TGTGCCACCAGTACGGGAACAGATACGCAGTATTTT. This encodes CATSTGTDTQYF.

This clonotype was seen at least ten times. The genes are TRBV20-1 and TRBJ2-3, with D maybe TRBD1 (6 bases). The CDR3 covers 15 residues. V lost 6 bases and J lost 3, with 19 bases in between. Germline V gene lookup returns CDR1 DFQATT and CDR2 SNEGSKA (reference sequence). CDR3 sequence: CSATQFGQGTDTQYF. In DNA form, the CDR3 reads TGCAGTGCCACACAGTTTGGTCAGGGGACAGATACGCAGTATTTT.

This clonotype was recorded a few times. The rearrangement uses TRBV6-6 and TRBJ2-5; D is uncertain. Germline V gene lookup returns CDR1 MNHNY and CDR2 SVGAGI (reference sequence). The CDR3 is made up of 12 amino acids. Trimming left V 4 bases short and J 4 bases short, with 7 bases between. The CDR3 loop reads CASSLGRETQYF. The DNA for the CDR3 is TGTGCCAGCAGTTTAGGCAGAGAGACCCAGTACTTC.

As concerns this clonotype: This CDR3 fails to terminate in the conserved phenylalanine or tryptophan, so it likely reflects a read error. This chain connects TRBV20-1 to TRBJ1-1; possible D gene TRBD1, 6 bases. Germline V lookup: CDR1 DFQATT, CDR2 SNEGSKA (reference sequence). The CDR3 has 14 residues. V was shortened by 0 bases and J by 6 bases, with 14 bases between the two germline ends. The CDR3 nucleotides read TGCAGTGCTAGAGATACAGGGTTGGGAGCTGAAGCTTTCTTA. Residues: CSARDTGLGAEAFL.

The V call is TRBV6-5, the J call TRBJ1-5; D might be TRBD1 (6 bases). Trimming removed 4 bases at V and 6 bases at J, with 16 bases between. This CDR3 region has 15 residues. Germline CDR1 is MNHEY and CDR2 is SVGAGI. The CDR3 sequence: CASSSLRGEVQPQHF. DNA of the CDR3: TGTGCCAGCAGTTCCCTCAGGGGAGAGGTTCAGCCCCAGCATTTT.

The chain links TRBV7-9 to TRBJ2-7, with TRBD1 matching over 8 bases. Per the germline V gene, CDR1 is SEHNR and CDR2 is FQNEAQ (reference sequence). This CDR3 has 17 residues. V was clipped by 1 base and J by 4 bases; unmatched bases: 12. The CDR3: CASSLEYRGKGFYEQYF. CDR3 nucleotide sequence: TGTGCCAGCAGCTTAGAATACAGGGGGAAGGGGTTTTACGAGCAGTACTTC.

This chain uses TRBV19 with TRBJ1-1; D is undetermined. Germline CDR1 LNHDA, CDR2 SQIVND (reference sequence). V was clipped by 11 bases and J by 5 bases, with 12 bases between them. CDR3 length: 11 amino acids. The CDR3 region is CASQGFTEAFF. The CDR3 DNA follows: TGTGCCTCTCAAGGGTTTACTGAAGCTTTCTTT.